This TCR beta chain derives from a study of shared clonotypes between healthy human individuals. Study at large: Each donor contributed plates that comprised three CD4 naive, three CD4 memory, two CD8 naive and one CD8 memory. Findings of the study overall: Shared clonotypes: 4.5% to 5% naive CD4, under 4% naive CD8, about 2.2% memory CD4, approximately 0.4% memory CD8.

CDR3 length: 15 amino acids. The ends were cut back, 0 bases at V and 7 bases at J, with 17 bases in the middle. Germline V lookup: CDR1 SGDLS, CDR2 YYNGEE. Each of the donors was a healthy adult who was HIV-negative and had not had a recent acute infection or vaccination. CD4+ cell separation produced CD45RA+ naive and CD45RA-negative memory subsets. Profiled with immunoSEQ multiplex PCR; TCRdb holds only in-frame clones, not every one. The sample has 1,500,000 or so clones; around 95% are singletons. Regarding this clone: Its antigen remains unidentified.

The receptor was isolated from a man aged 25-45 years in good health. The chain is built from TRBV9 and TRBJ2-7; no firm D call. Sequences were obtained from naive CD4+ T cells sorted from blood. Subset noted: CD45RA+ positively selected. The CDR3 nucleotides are TGTGCCAGCAGCGTAGAGGGTATCTTCTCGAAGGAGCAGTACTTC. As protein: CASSVEGIFSKEQYF. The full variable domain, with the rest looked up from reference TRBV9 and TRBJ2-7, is DSGVTQTPKHLITATGQRVTLRCSPRSGDLSVYWYQQSLDQGLQFLIQYYNGEERAKGNILERFSAQQFPDLHSELNLSSLELGDSALYFCASSVEGIFSKEQYFGPGTRLTVT.